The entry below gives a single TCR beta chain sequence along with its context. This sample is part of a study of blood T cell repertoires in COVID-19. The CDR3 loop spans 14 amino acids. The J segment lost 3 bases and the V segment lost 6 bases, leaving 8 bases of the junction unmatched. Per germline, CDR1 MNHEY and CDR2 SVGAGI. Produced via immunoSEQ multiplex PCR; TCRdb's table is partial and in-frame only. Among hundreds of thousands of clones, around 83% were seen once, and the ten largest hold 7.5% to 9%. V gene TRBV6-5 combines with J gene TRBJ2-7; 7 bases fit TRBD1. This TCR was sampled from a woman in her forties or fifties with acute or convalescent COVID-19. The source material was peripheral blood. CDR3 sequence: CASSADRVGYEQYF. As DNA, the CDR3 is TGTGCCAGCAGCGCAGACAGGGTCGGCTACGAGCAGTACTTC.